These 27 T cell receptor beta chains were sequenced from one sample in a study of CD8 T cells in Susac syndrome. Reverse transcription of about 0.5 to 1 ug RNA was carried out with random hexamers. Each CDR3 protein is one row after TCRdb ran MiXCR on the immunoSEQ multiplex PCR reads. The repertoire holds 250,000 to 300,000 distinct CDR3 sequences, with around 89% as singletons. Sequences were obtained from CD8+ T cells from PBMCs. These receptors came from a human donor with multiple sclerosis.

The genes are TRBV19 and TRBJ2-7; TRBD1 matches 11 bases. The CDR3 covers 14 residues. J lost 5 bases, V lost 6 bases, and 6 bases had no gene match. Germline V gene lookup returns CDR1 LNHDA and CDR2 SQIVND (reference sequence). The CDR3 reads CASRDGQGANEQYF. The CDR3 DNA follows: TGTGCCAGTAGAGATGGACAGGGGGCCAACGAGCAGTACTTC.

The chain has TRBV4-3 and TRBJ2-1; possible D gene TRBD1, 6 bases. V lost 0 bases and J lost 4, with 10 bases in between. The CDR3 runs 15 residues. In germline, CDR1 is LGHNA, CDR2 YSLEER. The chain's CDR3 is CASSQDRTVYNEQFF. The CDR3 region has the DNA TGCGCCAGCAGCCAAGATCGGACAGTTTACAATGAGCAGTTCTTC.

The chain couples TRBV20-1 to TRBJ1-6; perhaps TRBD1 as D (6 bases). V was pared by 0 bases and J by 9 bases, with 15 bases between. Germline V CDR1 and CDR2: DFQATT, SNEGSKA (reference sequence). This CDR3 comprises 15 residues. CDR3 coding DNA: TGCAGTGCTAGAGATCATCCACAGGGCGGTTCACCCCTCCACTTT. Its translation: CSARDHPQGGSPLHF.

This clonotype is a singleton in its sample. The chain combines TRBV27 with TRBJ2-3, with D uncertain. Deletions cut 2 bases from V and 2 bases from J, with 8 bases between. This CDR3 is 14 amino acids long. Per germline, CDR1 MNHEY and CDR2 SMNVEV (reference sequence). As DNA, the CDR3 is TGTGCCAGCAGTTTAGGAACGACCACAGATACGCAGTATTTT. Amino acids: CASSLGTTTDTQYF.

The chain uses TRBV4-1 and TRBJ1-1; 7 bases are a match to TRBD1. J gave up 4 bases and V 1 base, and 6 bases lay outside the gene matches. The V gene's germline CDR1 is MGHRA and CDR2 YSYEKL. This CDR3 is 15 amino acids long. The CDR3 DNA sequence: TGCGCCAGCAGCCAAGTTGCGACAGGGACCACTGAAGCTTTCTTT. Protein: CASSQVATGTTEAFF.

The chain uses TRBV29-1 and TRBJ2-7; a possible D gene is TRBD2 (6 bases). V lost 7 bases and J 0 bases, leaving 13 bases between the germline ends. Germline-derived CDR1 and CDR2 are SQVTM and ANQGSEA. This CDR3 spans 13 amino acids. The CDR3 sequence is CSAMTRSSYEQYF. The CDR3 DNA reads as TGCAGCGCGATGACTAGGAGCTCCTACGAGCAGTACTTC.

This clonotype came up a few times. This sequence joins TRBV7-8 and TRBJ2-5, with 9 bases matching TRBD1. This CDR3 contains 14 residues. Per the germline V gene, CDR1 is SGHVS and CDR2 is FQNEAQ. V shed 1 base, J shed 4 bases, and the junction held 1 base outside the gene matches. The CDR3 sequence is CASSLGTGVETQYF. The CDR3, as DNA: TGTGCCAGCAGCTTAGGGACAGGGGTAGAGACCCAGTACTTC. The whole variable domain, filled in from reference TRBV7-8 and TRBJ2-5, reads GAGVSQSPRYKVAKRGQDVALRCDPISGHVSLFWYQQALGQGPEFLTYFQNEAQLDKSGLPSDRFFAERPEGSVSTLKIQRTQQEDSAVYLCASSLGTGVETQYFGPGTRLLVL.

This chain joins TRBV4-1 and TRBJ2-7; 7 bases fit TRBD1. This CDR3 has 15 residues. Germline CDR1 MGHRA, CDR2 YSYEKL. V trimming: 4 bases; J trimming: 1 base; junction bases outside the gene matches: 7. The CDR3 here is CASSLGGARSYEQYF. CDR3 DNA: TGCGCCAGCAGCCTAGGGGGCGCCCGTTCCTACGAGCAGTACTTC.

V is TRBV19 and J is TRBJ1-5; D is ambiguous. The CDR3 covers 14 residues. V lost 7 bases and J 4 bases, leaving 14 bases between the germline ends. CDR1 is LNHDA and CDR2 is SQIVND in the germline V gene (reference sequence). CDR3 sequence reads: CASNLDRGNQPQHF. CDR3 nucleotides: TGTGCCAGTAACCTGGACCGGGGTAATCAGCCCCAGCATTTT.

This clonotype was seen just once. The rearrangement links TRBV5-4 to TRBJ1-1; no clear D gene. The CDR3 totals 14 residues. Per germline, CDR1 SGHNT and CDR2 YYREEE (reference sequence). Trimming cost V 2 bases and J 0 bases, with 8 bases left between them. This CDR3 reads CASSFGSVNTEAFF. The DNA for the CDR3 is TGTGCCAGCAGCTTTGGTTCGGTGAACACTGAAGCTTTCTTT. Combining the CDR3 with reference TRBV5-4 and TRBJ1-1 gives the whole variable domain ETGVTQSPTHLIKTRGQQVTLRCSSQSGHNTVSWYQQALGQGPQFIFQYYREEENGRGNFPPRFSGLQFPNYSSELNVNALELDDSALYLCASSFGSVNTEAFFGQGTRLTVV.

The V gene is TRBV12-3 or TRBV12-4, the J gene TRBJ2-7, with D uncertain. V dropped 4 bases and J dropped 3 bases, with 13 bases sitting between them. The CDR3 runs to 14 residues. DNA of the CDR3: TGTGCCAGCAGTTCCTTCACCCCCTACTACGAGCAGTACTTC. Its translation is CASSSFTPYYEQYF.

The CDR3 region has the DNA TGTGCCTGGAGTGTTGCCAGGAACACTGAAGCTTTCTTT. Translation: CAWSVARNTEAFF. V usage is TRBV30 and J usage is TRBJ1-1; D is unclear. This CDR3 contains 13 residues. CDR1 GTSNPN and CDR2 SVGIG come from the germline V gene (reference sequence). V was shortened by 0 bases and J by 1 base, with 6 bases between the two germline ends.

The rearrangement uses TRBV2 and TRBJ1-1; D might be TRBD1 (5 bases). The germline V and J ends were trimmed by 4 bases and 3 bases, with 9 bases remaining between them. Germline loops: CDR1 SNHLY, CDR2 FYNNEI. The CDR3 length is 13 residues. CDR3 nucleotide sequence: TGTGCCAGCAGTGGACAGTGGGACACTGAAGCTTTCTTT. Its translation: CASSGQWDTEAFF.

For the CDR3, the DNA is TGTGCCAGCAGTGAAGCCCCCGGGACAGGGAGGTACGAGCAGTACTTC. Amino acids: CASSEAPGTGRYEQYF. The chain joins TRBV6-1 to TRBJ2-7; 9 nucleotides agree with TRBD1. V gave up 0 bases and J gave up 4 bases; unmatched junction bases: 7. Germline assignment: CDR1 MNHNS and CDR2 SASEGT. The CDR3 has 16 amino acids.

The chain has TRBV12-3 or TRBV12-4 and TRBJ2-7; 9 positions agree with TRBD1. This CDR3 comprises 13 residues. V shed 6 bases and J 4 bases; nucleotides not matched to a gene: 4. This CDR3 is CASSSGTGYEQYF. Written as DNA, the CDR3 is TGTGCCAGCAGCTCCGGGACAGGGTACGAGCAGTACTTC.

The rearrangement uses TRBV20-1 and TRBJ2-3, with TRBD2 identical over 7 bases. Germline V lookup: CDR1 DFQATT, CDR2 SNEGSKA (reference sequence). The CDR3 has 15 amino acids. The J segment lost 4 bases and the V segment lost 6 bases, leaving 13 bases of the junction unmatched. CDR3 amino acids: CSAPMPGGGADTQYF. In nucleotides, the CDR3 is TGCAGTGCCCCAATGCCGGGCGGGGGAGCAGATACGCAGTATTTT.

The CDR3 DNA reads as TGCGCCAGCAGCCAAGTATTGGCTCGGGGAAGCGGCTACACCTTC. As protein: CASSQVLARGSGYTF. The gene calls are TRBV4-3 and TRBJ1-2; no definite D call. Per the germline V gene, CDR1 is LGHNA and CDR2 is YSLEER. Trimming took off 1 base at V and 8 bases at J, with 17 bases between the two ends. The CDR3 spans 15 residues.

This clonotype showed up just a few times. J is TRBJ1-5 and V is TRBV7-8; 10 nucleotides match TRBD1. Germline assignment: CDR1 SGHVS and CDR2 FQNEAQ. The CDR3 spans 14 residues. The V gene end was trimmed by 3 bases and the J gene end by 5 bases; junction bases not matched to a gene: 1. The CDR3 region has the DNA TGTGCCAGCAGCTTGACAGGGGGCGATCAGCCCCAGCATTTT. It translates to CASSLTGGDQPQHF.

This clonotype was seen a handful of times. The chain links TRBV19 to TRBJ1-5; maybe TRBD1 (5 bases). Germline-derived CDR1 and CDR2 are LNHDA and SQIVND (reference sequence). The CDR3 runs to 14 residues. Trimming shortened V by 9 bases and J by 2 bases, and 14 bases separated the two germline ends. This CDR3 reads CASAREGGNQPQHF. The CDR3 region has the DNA TGTGCCAGCGCGAGGGAAGGGGGCAATCAGCCCCAGCATTTT.

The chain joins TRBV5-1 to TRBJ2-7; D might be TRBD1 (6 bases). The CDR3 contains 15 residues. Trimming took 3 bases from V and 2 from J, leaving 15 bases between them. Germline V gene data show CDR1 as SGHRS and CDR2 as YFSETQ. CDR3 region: CASSSQPGQPYEQYF. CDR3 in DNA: TGCGCCAGCAGCTCCCAACCCGGACAGCCCTACGAGCAGTACTTC.

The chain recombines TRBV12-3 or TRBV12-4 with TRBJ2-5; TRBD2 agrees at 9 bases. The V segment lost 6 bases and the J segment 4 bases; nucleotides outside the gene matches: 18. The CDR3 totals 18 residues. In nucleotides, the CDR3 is TGTGCCAGCAGCCCCCTAGCGGGGACGACCCCCATTTCAGAGACCCAGTACTTC. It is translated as CASSPLAGTTPISETQYF.

The CDR3, as DNA: TGTGCCAGCAGCTCGGACAGGGTCGCAGATACGCAGTATTTT. This translates into CASSSDRVADTQYF. This chain joins TRBV7-6 and TRBJ2-3, with 8 positions matching TRBD1. The CDR3 consists of 14 residues. Germline-derived CDR1 and CDR2 are SGHVS and FNYEAQ. V lost 4 bases, J lost 4 bases, and 4 bases stayed unmatched.

The CDR3 loop is CASTTGGPGNIQYF. CDR3 in DNA: TGTGCCAGCACTACGGGGGGGCCTGGAAACATTCAGTACTTC. The rearrangement joins TRBV7-9 to TRBJ2-4; 8 nucleotides match TRBD2. J lost 6 bases, V lost 7 bases, and 8 bases had no gene match. The CDR3 has 14 residues. The V gene's germline CDR1 is SEHNR and CDR2 FQNEAQ (reference sequence). The full variable domain, in which reference TRBV7-9 and TRBJ2-4 provide the parts outside the CDR3, is DTGVSQNPRHKITKRGQNVTFRCDPISEHNRLYWYRQTLGQGPEFLTYFQNEAQLEKSRLLSDRFSAERPKGSFSTLEIQRTEQGDSAMYLCASTTGGPGNIQYFGAGTRLSVL.

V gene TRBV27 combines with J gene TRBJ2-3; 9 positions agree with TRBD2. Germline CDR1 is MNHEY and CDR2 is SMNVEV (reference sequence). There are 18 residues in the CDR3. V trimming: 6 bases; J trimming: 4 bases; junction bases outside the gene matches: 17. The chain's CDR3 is CASSPPSLRTSVADTQYF. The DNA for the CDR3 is TGTGCCAGCAGCCCCCCGAGTCTGAGGACTAGCGTTGCAGATACGCAGTATTTT.

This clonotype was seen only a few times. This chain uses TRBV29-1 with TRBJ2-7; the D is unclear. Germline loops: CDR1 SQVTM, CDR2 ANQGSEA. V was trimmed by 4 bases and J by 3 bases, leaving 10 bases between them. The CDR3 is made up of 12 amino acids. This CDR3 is CSVVVTRYEQYF. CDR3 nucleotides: TGCAGCGTTGTCGTAACCCGCTACGAGCAGTACTTC.

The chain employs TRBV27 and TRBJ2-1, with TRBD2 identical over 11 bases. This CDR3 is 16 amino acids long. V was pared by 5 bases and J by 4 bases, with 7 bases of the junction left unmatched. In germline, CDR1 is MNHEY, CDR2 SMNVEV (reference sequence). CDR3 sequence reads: CASSPGTSGNYNEQFF. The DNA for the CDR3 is TGTGCCAGCAGTCCCGGGACTAGCGGTAATTACAATGAGCAGTTCTTC.

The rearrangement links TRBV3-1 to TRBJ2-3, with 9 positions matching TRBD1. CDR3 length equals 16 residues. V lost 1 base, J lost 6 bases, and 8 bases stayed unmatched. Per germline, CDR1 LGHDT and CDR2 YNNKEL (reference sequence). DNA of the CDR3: TGTGCCAGCAGCCAAGGTGGGACAGGGATATATGATACGCAGTATTTT. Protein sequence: CASSQGGTGIYDTQYF.